Each of the 18 T cell receptor beta chains below was sequenced from the same sample in a study of cytomegalovirus exposure and HLA in healthy donors. PCR amplification relied on 60 Vbeta primers (plus 13 Jbeta primers). Using immunoSEQ multiplex PCR, the repertoire was profiled, and TCRdb retains in-frame clones only, with some absent. The sample records some 190,000 clones, around 85% being singletons. Sequenced sample: PBMCs. The receptors come from a boy aged 2-15 years in good health and CMV-seronegative.

The rearrangement links TRBV4-1 to TRBJ2-5; weak D call: TRBD1 (5 bases). V shed 4 bases and J shed 5 bases, with 14 bases lying between them. The CDR3 consists of 14 residues. The germline V gene has CDR1 MGHRA and CDR2 YSYEKL. The CDR3 bases are TGCGCCAGCAGCCGGGAAGGGGTCTGGGAGACCCAGTACTTC. Translating it yields CASSREGVWETQYF.

The chain combines TRBV11-3 with TRBJ2-7; 9 bases match TRBD1. The trim removed 3 bases at V and 6 bases at J, leaving 3 bases unmatched. Per germline, CDR1 SGHNT and CDR2 YENEEA. The CDR3 is 13 residues long. The CDR3 spells CASSLGTGTEQYF. The CDR3 bases are TGTGCCAGCAGCTTGGGGACAGGGACCGAGCAGTACTTC. The complete variable domain, with remaining parts taken from reference TRBV11-3 and TRBJ2-7, reads EAGVVQSPRYKIIEKKQPVAFWCNPISGHNTLYWYLQNLGQGPELLIRYENEEAVDDSQLPKDRFSAERLKGVDSTLKIQPAELGDSAVYLCASSLGTGTEQYFGPGTRLTVT.

V and J are TRBV14 and TRBJ1-2; TRBD1 matches at 8 bases. The CDR3 totals 14 residues. After removal of 4 bases from V and 2 bases from J, the junction contained 3 bases not matched to a gene. Germline lookup yields CDR1 SGHDN and CDR2 FVKESK. CDR3 protein: CASSRGQGNYGYTF. CDR3 nucleotide sequence: TGTGCCAGCAGCCGCGGACAGGGCAACTATGGCTACACCTTC. Full variable domain (rest looked up from reference TRBV14 and TRBJ1-2): EAGVTQFPSHSVIEKGQTVTLRCDPISGHDNLYWYRRVMGKEIKFLLHFVKESKQDESGMPNNRFLAERTGGTYSTLKVQPAELEDSGVYFCASSRGQGNYGYTFGSGTRLTVV.

This clone occurred once. The chain has TRBV5-4 and TRBJ2-4; 10 bases are shared with TRBD1. V was pared by 4 bases and J by 6 bases, with 7 bases of the junction left unmatched. The CDR3 runs to 15 residues. From germline, CDR1 is SGHNT and CDR2 YYREEE (reference sequence). The DNA for the CDR3 is TGTGCCAGCAGCAGGGACAGGGGTACGGGAAACATTCAGTACTTC. Amino acids: CASSRDRGTGNIQYF.

This clone was seen a handful of times. V usage is TRBV5-1 and J usage is TRBJ1-5; TRBD1 matches 9 bases. After removal of 4 bases from V and 2 bases from J, the junction contained 10 bases not matched to a gene. Germline-derived CDR1 and CDR2 are SGHRS and YFSETQ. This CDR3 is 17 amino acids long. CDR3 sequence (DNA): TGCGCCAGCAGCCCCGGGACAGGGTTGAGTGGCAATCAGCCCCAGCATTTT. Amino acids: CASSPGTGLSGNQPQHF.

This rearrangement joins TRBV6-1 to TRBJ1-6, with D perhaps matching TRBD1 (5 bases). V was trimmed by 7 bases and J by 3 bases, leaving 7 bases between them. CDR1 and CDR2 (germline): MNHNS, SASEGT. The CDR3 is 13 residues long. This chain's CDR3 is CASTQDYNSPLHF. The CDR3 nucleotides read TGTGCCAGCACACAGGACTATAATTCACCCCTCCACTTT.

V and J are TRBV7-9 and TRBJ1-1; maybe TRBD1 (5 bases). Trimming pared 1 base from V and 8 bases from J, leaving 8 bases between. Germline V gene lookup returns CDR1 SEHNR and CDR2 FQNEAQ (reference sequence). The CDR3 contains 12 residues. In DNA, the CDR3 is TGTGCCAGCAGCTTAGTTAGGGGAGAAGCTTTCTTT. Encoded protein: CASSLVRGEAFF.

The chain employs TRBV4-2 and TRBJ1-2, with 7 bases identical to TRBD1. The V and J ends lost 0 bases and 2 bases, in that order; junction bases with no gene match: 3. This CDR3 spans 15 amino acids. Per the germline V gene, CDR1 is LGHNA and CDR2 is YNFKEQ. For the CDR3, the DNA is TGTGCCAGCAGCCAAGACGCACAGGGGAACTATGGCTACACCTTC. Its protein product is CASSQDAQGNYGYTF.

The genes are TRBV6-4 and TRBJ2-7, with D perhaps TRBD1 (5 bases). The ends were cut back, 2 bases at V and 0 bases at J, with 5 bases in the middle. CDR1 is MRHNA and CDR2 is SNTAGT in the germline V gene. The CDR3 consists of 13 residues. CDR3: CASSDRGSYEQYV. The CDR3 coding sequence is TGTGCCAGCAGTGACAGGGGCTCCTACGAGCAGTACGTC.

The V and J genes are TRBV4-2 and TRBJ2-1; perhaps TRBD2 as D (6 bases). CDR1 is LGHNA and CDR2 is YNFKEQ in the germline V gene. V lost 1 base and J lost 14, with 15 bases in between. CDR3 size: 13 residues. CDR3 sequence reads: CASSQAVGSHKFF. DNA of the CDR3: TGTGCCAGCAGCCAAGCTGTCGGGAGTCATAAGTTCTTC.

A single count supports this clone. J is TRBJ2-3 and V is TRBV28; 11 nucleotides match TRBD2. This CDR3 spans 15 amino acids. V was pared by 5 bases and J by 5 bases, with 6 bases of the junction left unmatched. The germline CDR1 and CDR2 sequences are MDHEN and SYDVKM. CDR3 region: CASSLRGTSGDTQYF. The CDR3 coding sequence is TGTGCCAGCAGTCTTAGGGGGACTAGCGGAGATACGCAGTATTTT. Full variable domain (rest looked up from reference TRBV28 and TRBJ2-3): DVKVTQSSRYLVKRTGEKVFLECVQDMDHENMFWYRQDPGLGLRLIYFSYDVKMKEKGDIPEGYSVSREKKERFSLILESASTNQTSMYLCASSLRGTSGDTQYFGPGTRLTVL.

The V call is TRBV4-1, the J call TRBJ1-1; maybe TRBD1 (5 bases). CDR3 size: 16 residues. The germline V gene has CDR1 MGHRA and CDR2 YSYEKL. V was cut by 0 bases and J by 4 bases, with 15 bases left in between. The DNA of the CDR3 is TGCGCCAGCAGCCAAGAAACGGCACTAAGGGGCACTGAAGCTTTCTTT. Residues: CASSQETALRGTEAFF.

This clone was observed a few times. V gene TRBV21-1 combines with J gene TRBJ2-7; the table gives TRBD2 as D, unverified against the DNA. TRBV21-1 is a pseudogene segment. The CDR3 has 14 residues. CDR3 region: CASRLGSGAYEQYV. As DNA, the CDR3 is TGTGCCAGCAGGTTGGGCAGCGGAGCGTACGAGCAGTACGTC.

The chain recombines TRBV6-1 with TRBJ2-3, with D maybe TRBD2 (6 bases). This CDR3 comprises 13 residues. Per the germline V gene, CDR1 is MNHNS and CDR2 is SASEGT. Trimming removed 10 bases from V and 5 bases from J, with 16 bases in between. The CDR3 here is CATPTGVGDTQYF. Here the CDR3 DNA reads TGTGCCACCCCCACGGGGGTGGGAGATACGCAGTATTTT.

The chain uses TRBV30 and TRBJ1-1, with 7 bases fitting TRBD1. The CDR3 covers 12 residues. V dropped 4 bases and J dropped 6; count of bases not matched to a gene: 5. Germline loops: CDR1 GTSNPN, CDR2 SVGIG (reference sequence). CDR3 sequence (DNA): TGTGCCTGGAAAGGGGGCGGCGCTGAAGCTTTCTTT. This translates into CAWKGGGAEAFF.

This sequence joins TRBV14 and TRBJ2-2; the D is unclear. V lost 0 bases, J lost 6 bases, and 17 bases lay in between. Germline values: CDR1 SGHDN, CDR2 FVKESK. The CDR3 spans 17 residues. The CDR3 protein is CASSQDLGFLLPGELFF. The CDR3 DNA reads as TGTGCCAGCAGCCAAGATTTGGGCTTCCTTCTTCCCGGGGAGCTGTTTTTT.

The rearrangement links TRBV6-1 to TRBJ2-5; no firm D call. The germline V gene has CDR1 MNHNS and CDR2 SASEGT. The germline V and J ends were trimmed by 7 bases and 0 bases, with 12 bases remaining between them. The length of the CDR3 is 14 residues. CDR3 DNA: TGTGCCAGCATAGACTTCCCGTACCAAGAGACCCAGTACTTC. This translates into CASIDFPYQETQYF.

The chain combines TRBV7-6 with TRBJ2-3, with a possible D match to TRBD2 (7 bases). The CDR3 contains 16 residues. The germline CDR1 and CDR2 sequences are SGHVS and FNYEAQ. V was trimmed by 1 base and J by 2 bases, leaving 13 bases between them. This chain's CDR3 is CASSLEAGAHTDTQYF. As DNA, the CDR3 is TGTGCCAGCAGCTTAGAGGCGGGGGCGCACACAGATACGCAGTATTTT.